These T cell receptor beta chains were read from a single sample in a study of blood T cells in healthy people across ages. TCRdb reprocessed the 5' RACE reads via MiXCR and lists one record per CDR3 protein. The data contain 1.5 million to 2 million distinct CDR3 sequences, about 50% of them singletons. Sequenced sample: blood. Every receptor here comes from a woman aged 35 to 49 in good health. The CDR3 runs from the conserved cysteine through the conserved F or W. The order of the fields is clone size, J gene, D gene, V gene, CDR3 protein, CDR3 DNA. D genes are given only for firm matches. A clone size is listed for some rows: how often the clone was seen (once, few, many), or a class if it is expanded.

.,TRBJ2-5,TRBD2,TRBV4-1,CASSLPTSGQETQYF,TGCGCCAGCAGCCTACCGACTAGCGGGCAAGAGACCCAGTACTTC
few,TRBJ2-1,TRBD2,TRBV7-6,CASSLAPLGLAGGPYNEQFF,TGTGCCAGCAGCTTAGCCCCTCTCGGACTAGCGGGGGGGCCCTACAATGAGCAGTTCTTC
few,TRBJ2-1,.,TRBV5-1,CASKGDRSSYNEQFF,TGCGCCAGCAAAGGGGACCGAAGCTCCTACAATGAGCAGTTCTTC
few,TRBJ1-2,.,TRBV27,CASRTNLNYGYTF,TGTGCCAGCCGCACTAACCTTAACTATGGCTACACCTTC
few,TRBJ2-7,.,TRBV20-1,CSARDTSYSYEQYF,TGCAGTGCTAGGGACACTTCTTACTCCTACGAGCAGTACTTC
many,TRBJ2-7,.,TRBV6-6,CASSYSDGYEQYF,TGTGCCAGCAGTTACTCTGACGGATACGAGCAGTACTTC
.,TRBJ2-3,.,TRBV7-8,CASSVRQIPDTQYF,TGTGCCAGCAGCGTACGACAGATCCCAGATACGCAGTATTTT
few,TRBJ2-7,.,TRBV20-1,CSAREVNSYEQYF,TGCAGTGCTAGAGAGGTTAACTCCTACGAGCAGTACTTC
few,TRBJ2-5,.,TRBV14,CASSQDRPSGQYF,TGTGCCAGCAGCCAAGACAGACCATCCGGGCAGTACTTC
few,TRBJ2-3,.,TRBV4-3,CASSQGRGGGDTQYF,TGCGCCAGCAGCCAAGGGAGGGGGGGAGGGGATACGCAGTATTTT
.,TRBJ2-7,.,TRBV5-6,CASSFWTDFYEQYF,TGTGCCAGCAGCTTCTGGACAGATTTTTACGAGCAGTACTTC
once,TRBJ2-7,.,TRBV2,CASRQELASEQYF,TGTGCCAGCAGGCAGGAGTTAGCGAGCGAGCAGTACTTC
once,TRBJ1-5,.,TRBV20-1,CSAMGTDSNQPQHF,TGCAGTGCTATGGGCACCGATAGCAATCAGCCCCAGCATTTT
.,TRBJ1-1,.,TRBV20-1,CSAREWQNTEAFF,TGCAGTGCTAGAGAATGGCAGAACACTGAAGCTTTCTTT
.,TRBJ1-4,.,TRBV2,CASEDPKRREKLFF,TGTGCCAGCGAGGATCCCAAGAGGAGGGAAAAACTGTTTTTT
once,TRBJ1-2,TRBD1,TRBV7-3,CVSSLMDRGDYTF,TGTGTCAGCAGCTTAATGGACAGGGGCGACTACACCTTC
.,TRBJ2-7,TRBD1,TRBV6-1,CASSQRDRVYF,TGTGCCAGCAGTCAACGGGACAGGGTGTACTTC
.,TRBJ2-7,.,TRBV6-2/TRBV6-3,CASSSGRGQGSEQYF,TGTGCCAGCAGTTCCGGCCGGGGGCAGGGTAGTGAGCAGTACTTC